The text below deals with one T cell receptor beta chain. Assay: immunoSEQ multiplex PCR; the TCRdb copy retains only in-frame clones and omits some. Of 120,000 or so clones listed, around 81% were seen once; the top ten hold about 4%. Per germline, CDR1 SGHKS and CDR2 YYEKEE (reference sequence). Trimming left V 0 bases short and J 4 bases short, with 9 bases between. This CDR3 has 14 amino acids. This record belongs to a study of blood T cell repertoires in COVID-19. The material sequenced was peripheral blood. This rearrangement joins TRBV5-5 to TRBJ2-3; the D gene is possibly TRBD1 (5 bases). The sequence came from a woman aged 45-65 years with acute or convalescent COVID-19. The CDR3 reads CASSLVRVADTQYF. The CDR3 coding sequence is TGTGCCAGCAGCTTGGTCAGGGTTGCAGATACGCAGTATTTT. The full variable domain, with the rest looked up from reference TRBV5-5 and TRBJ2-3, is DAGVTQSPTHLIKTRGQQVTLRCSPISGHKSVSWYQQVLGQGPQFIFQYYEKEERGRGNFPDRFSARQFPNYSSELNVNALLLGDSALYLCASSLVRVADTQYFGPGTRLTVL.